This T cell receptor (beta chain) was captured by sequencing in a study of OX40 agonist ivuxolimab in advanced cancers. Assay used: immunoSEQ multiplex PCR; TCRdb lists only in-frame clones, some missing. This sample has tens of thousands of clones, with about 89% found just once. Sequenced here: CD4+ or CD8+ T cells sorted from blood, sampled in a trial of the OX40 agonist ivuxolimab. This sequence was found in an adult with an advanced solid tumor such as melanoma, head and neck, liver or kidney cancer.

CDR3 bases: TGTGCCAGCGCCGGGACTAGCAACAATGAGCAGTTCTTC. Protein sequence: CASAGTSNNEQFF. This chain joins TRBV28 and TRBJ2-1; 9 positions agree with TRBD2. The germline gives CDR1 MDHEN, CDR2 SYDVKM. V was clipped by 8 bases and J by 5 bases; unmatched bases: 4. The CDR3 is 13 residues long.